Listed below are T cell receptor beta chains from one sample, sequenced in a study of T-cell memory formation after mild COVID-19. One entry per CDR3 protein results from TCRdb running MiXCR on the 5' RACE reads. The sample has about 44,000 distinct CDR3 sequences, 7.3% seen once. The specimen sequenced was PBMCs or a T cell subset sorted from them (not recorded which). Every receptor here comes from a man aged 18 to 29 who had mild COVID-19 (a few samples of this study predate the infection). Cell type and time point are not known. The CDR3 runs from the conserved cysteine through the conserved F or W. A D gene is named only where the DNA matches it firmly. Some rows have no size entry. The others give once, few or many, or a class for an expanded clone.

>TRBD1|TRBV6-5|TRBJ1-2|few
CASSEDRITNYGYTF
TGTGCCAGCAGTGAGGACAGGATTACTAACTATGGCTACACCTTC
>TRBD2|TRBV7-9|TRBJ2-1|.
CASSSPGLAGNEQFF
TGTGCCAGCAGCTCTCCGGGACTAGCAGGCAATGAGCAGTTCTTC
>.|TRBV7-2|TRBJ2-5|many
CASSFTGTRGETQYF
TGTGCCAGCAGTTTTACAGGGACTCGTGGGGAGACCCAGTACTTC
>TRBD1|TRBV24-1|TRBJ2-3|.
CATSGGSGTGLADTQYF
TGTGCCACCAGTGGGGGATCCGGGACAGGACTCGCAGATACGCAGTATTTT
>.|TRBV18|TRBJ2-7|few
CASSPPSIGGYEQYF
TGTGCCAGCTCACCACCCTCGATTGGGGGCTACGAGCAGTACTTC
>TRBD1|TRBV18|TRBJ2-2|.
CASSRDRPMSGELFF
TGTGCCAGCTCACGGGACAGACCTATGAGCGGGGAGCTGTTTTTT
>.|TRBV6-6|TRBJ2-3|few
CASSLTPATQYF
TGTGCCAGCAGCCTGACACCCGCTACGCAGTATTTT
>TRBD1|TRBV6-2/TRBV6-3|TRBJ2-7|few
CASRATGGTVEQYF
TGTGCCAGCAGAGCCACAGGGGGCACGGTCGAGCAGTACTTC
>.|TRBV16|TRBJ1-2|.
CATAAFGDYGYTF
TGTGCCACCGCCGCGTTCGGGGACTATGGCTACACCTTC
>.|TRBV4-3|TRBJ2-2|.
CASSQGQAANTGELFF
TGCGCCAGCAGCCAAGGACAGGCCGCGAACACCGGGGAGCTGTTTTTT
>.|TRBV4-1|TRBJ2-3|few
CASSQAGSTDTQYF
TGCGCCAGCAGCCAGGCGGGGTCAACAGATACGCAGTATTTT
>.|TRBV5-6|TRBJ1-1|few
CASSTQGVAFF
TGTGCCAGCAGCACGCAAGGGGTCGCTTTCTTT
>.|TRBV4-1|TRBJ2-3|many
CASSQIGHSDTDTQYF
TGCGCCAGCAGCCAGATCGGGCACAGCGACACAGATACGCAGTATTTT
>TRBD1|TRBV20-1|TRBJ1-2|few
CSANAGQGLGGYTF
TGCAGTGCCAACGCGGGACAGGGTTTAGGAGGCTACACCTTC
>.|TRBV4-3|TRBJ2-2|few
CASSQDLRTPNTGELFF
TGCGCCAGCAGCCAAGATCTGAGGACACCGAACACCGGGGAGCTGTTTTTT
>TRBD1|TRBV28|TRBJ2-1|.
CASSLEPGQGKFF
TGTGCCAGCAGTTTAGAGCCGGGACAGGGGAAGTTCTTC
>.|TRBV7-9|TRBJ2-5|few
CASSFREIQETQYF
TGTGCCAGCAGCTTCCGAGAGATCCAAGAGACCCAGTACTTC
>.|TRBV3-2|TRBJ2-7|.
CASSQPQGRTYEQYF
TGTGCCAGCAGCCAACCCCAGGGGCGAACCTACGAGCAGTACTTC
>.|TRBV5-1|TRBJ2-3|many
CASRFSTDTQYF
TGCGCCAGCAGGTTCAGCACAGATACGCAGTATTTT
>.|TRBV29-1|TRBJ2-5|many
CSVTGTTAEETQYF
TGCAGCGTTACCGGGACGACCGCGGAAGAGACCCAGTACTTC
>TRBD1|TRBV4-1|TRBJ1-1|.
CASSRGTENTEAFF
TGCGCCAGCAGCAGGGGGACAGAGAACACTGAAGCTTTCTTT
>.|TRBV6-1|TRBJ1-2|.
CASSESRERGYTF
TGTGCCAGCAGTGAATCGCGGGAGCGTGGCTACACCTTC
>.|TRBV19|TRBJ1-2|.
CASSIGPTIYGYTF
TGTGCCAGTAGTATCGGCCCAACGATCTATGGCTACACCTTC
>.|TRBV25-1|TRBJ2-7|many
CASSESDWRYEQYF
TGTGCCAGCAGTGAATCGGATTGGCGTTACGAGCAGTACTTC
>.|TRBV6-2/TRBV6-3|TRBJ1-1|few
CASSPPPSSTEAFF
TGTGCCAGCAGCCCTCCACCGTCAAGTACTGAAGCTTTCTTT
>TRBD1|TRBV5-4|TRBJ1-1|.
CASRDPGQGTEAFF
TGTGCCAGCAGGGACCCGGGACAGGGAACTGAAGCTTTCTTT
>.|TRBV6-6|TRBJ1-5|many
CASSYWGVDQPQHF
TGTGCCAGCAGTTATTGGGGGGTCGATCAGCCCCAGCATTTT
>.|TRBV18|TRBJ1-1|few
CASSPDGNEAFF
TGTGCCAGCTCACCCGACGGTAATGAAGCTTTCTTT
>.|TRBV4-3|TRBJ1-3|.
CASSSTRSGNTIYF
TGCGCCAGCAGTTCGACAAGGTCTGGAAACACCATATATTTT
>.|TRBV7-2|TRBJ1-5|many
CASSLEGSSNQPQHF
TGTGCCAGCAGCTTAGAGGGCTCAAGCAATCAGCCCCAGCATTTT
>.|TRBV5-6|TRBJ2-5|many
CASSFKQGGETQYF
TGTGCCAGCAGCTTCAAACAGGGCGGAGAGACCCAGTACTTC
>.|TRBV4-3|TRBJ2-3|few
CASSQGSGDTDTQYF
TGCGCCAGCAGCCAAGGGTCCGGGGACACAGATACGCAGTATTTT
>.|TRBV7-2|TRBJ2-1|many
CASSPFSINEQFF
TGTGCCAGCAGCCCCTTTAGTATCAATGAGCAGTTCTTC
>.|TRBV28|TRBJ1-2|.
CASSSAEAYYGYTF
TGTGCCAGCAGTTCAGCGGAAGCCTACTATGGCTACACCTTC
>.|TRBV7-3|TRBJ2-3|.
CASSLPGRDTQYF
TGTGCCAGCAGCTTACCAGGGAGAGATACGCAGTATTTT
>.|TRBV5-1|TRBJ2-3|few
CASSPGTTSTDTQYF
TGCGCCAGCAGCCCTGGGACCACTAGCACAGATACGCAGTATTTT
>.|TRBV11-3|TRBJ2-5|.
CASSADSQETQYF
TGTGCCAGCAGCGCGGACAGCCAAGAGACCCAGTACTTC
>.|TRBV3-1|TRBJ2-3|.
CASSPRLAGFPDTQYF
TGTGCCAGCAGCCCACGGCTGGCGGGGTTCCCAGATACGCAGTATTTT
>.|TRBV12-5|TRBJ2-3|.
CASGLSDTQYF
TGTGCTAGTGGTTTGTCGGATACGCAGTATTTT
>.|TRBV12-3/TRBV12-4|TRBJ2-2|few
CASSYDGHNTGELFF
TGTGCCAGCAGTTACGACGGACATAACACCGGGGAGCTGTTTTTT
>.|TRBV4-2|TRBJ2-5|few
CASSQGARKQGQETQYF
TGTGCCAGCAGCCAAGGGGCAAGGAAACAGGGCCAAGAGACCCAGTACTTC
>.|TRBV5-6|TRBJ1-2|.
CASSLGQGTGYTF
TGTGCCAGCAGCTTGGGGCAGGGTACTGGCTACACCTTC
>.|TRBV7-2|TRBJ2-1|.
CASSFTVGFNEQFF
TGTGCCAGCAGCTTCACGGTCGGTTTCAATGAGCAGTTCTTC
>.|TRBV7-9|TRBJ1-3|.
CASSFLLGSGNTIYF
TGTGCCAGCAGCTTCCTTCTCGGCTCTGGAAACACCATATATTTT
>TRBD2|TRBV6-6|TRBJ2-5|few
CASSRTASGTQETQYF
TGTGCCAGCAGTCGAACTGCTAGCGGGACACAAGAGACCCAGTACTTC
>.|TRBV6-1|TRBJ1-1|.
CASSELQRRTEAFF
TGTGCCAGCAGTGAACTGCAGAGACGGACCGAAGCTTTCTTT
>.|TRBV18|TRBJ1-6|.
CASSPGGKDSPLHF
TGTGCCAGCTCACCGGGAGGGAAGGATTCACCCCTCCACTTT
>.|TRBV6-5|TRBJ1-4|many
CASSYAGPGRGLFF
TGTGCCAGCAGTTACGCGGGACCGGGAAGGGGACTGTTTTTT
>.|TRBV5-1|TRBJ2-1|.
CASSDSPDNEQFF
TGCGCCAGCAGCGACAGTCCCGACAATGAGCAGTTCTTC